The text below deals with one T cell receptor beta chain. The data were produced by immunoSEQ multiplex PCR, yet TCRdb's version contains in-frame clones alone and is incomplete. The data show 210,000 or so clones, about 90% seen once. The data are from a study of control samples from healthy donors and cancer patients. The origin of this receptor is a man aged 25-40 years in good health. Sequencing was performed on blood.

CDR3 sequence: CASSSGGPLREQYF. The CDR3 DNA reads as TGTGCCAGCAGCTCGGGGGGGCCTTTGCGCGAGCAGTACTTC. The chain carries TRBV5-6 and TRBJ2-7, with 8 bases that match TRBD2. CDR1 and CDR2 from the germline V gene are SGHDT and YYEEEE. This CDR3 has 14 residues. J lost 6 bases, V lost 3 bases, and 8 bases had no gene match. Based on the CDR3 plus reference TRBV5-6 and TRBJ2-7, the full variable domain is DAGVTQSPTHLIKTRGQQVTLRCSPKSGHDTVSWYQQALGQGPQFIFQYYEEEERQRGNFPDRFSGHQFPNYSSELNVNALLLGDSALYLCASSSGGPLREQYFGPGTRLTVT.